The source of this T cell receptor (beta chain) is a study of cytomegalovirus exposure and HLA in healthy donors. Points from the study as a whole: CMV antigen specificity of three CMV-associated chains was confirmed in vitro. There were fewer than 200 TCR beta chains listed as cytomegalovirus-associated. High specificity and sensitivity for cytomegalovirus status were reported for the classifier.

Per the germline V gene, CDR1 is SNHLY and CDR2 is FYNNEI. The V end lost 7 bases, the J end lost 13 bases, and 22 bases lay between the germline ends. This CDR3 is built from 13 residues. While the first cohort had 600 to 850 subjects, the donors belonged to the separate validation cohort of about 120 subjects. Some clones are missing from TCRdb's copy, which holds only in-frame ones; the method was immunoSEQ multiplex PCR. The table records 130,000 to 150,000 clones, 75% to 90% of them present only once. This clone was seen only a few times. The antigen remains undetermined. The gene calls are TRBV2 and TRBJ1-2; no definite D call. The TCR comes from a woman between 18 and 30 years old in good health and CMV-seropositive. The specimen sequenced was PBMCs. The DNA for the CDR3 is TGTGCCAGCATAGAGGGCCCACAAGACCGTCCCACCTTC. Amino acid sequence: CASIEGPQDRPTF.